The 21 T cell receptor beta chains below come from one sample, sequenced in a study of blood T cell repertoires in COVID-19. Generated by immunoSEQ multiplex PCR, the TCRdb table keeps only in-frame clones and is missing some. The table shows 5,500 to 6,500 clones, with around 90% occurring only once. The source material was peripheral blood. Every receptor here comes from a human donor in a cohort sampled during active COVID-19.

This clone was recorded only once. The rearrangement uses TRBV6-6 and TRBJ2-2, with D perhaps matching TRBD1 (6 bases). Germline V gene sequence: CDR1 MNHNY, CDR2 SVGAGI (reference sequence). The CDR3 spans 14 residues. Between the trimmed V and J ends, which lost 5 bases and 1 base, there was a span of 8 bases. CDR3 sequence (DNA): TGTGCCAGCAGTACGGGACAGAACACCGGGGAGCTGTTTTTT. Residues: CASSTGQNTGELFF.

The chain combines TRBV13 with TRBJ2-2; D is possibly TRBD2 (6 bases). Trimming shortened V by 3 bases and J by 6 bases, and 8 bases separated the two germline ends. The CDR3 spans 13 residues. CDR1 PRHDT and CDR2 FYEKMQ come from the germline V gene (reference sequence). CDR3 loop: CASSFGGSGELFF. The CDR3 DNA sequence: TGTGCCAGCAGCTTTGGGGGGTCCGGGGAGCTGTTTTTT.

This chain connects TRBV12-3 or TRBV12-4 to TRBJ1-1; 9 bases align to TRBD1. V lost 7 bases and J lost 4; bases outside the gene matches: 4. The CDR3 has 13 residues. This CDR3 reads CASKTGGVTEAFF. The CDR3 DNA sequence: TGTGCCAGCAAGACAGGGGGGGTCACTGAAGCTTTCTTT.

This clone was observed a handful of times. The V gene is TRBV4-1, the J gene TRBJ1-5, with unresolved D. Trimming removed 5 bases from V and 6 bases from J, with 20 bases in between. This CDR3 spans 16 amino acids. Germline V gives CDR1 MGHRA, CDR2 YSYEKL. The CDR3 DNA reads TGCGCCAGCAGCACAAATGAGGCCATCGCCGGTCAGCCCCAGCATTTT. Its translation: CASSTNEAIAGQPQHF.

The V call is TRBV30, the J call TRBJ2-1, with D tentatively TRBD1 (6 bases). The CDR3 contains 12 residues. Trimming shortened V by 3 bases and J by 6 bases, and 9 bases separated the two germline ends. CDR1 is GTSNPN, CDR2 SVGIG, per germline (reference sequence). The CDR3 reads CAWSRGVNEQFF. The CDR3 DNA sequence: TGTGCCTGGAGCAGGGGTGTCAATGAGCAGTTCTTC.

The chain links TRBV27 to TRBJ1-3, with D possibly matching TRBD1 (6 bases). The CDR3 runs 13 residues. Germline V gene data show CDR1 as MNHEY and CDR2 as SMNVEV (reference sequence). V was pared by 11 bases and J by 0 bases, with 11 bases between. CDR3 nucleotides: TGTGCCGTAAGGGGGAGCTCTGGAAACACCATATATTTT. Amino acids: CAVRGSSGNTIYF.

The CDR3 sequence: CASSLVQGDADTQYF. The CDR3 DNA is TGCGCCAGCAGCTTGGTACAGGGTGACGCAGATACGCAGTATTTT. The rearrangement joins TRBV5-1 to TRBJ2-3; D possibly corresponds to TRBD1 (6 bases). Germline loops: CDR1 SGHRS, CDR2 YFSETQ. Deletions cut 0 bases from V and 4 bases from J, with 12 bases between. The CDR3 consists of 15 residues.

The chain combines TRBV7-2 with TRBJ1-6; D unresolved. The germline V gene has CDR1 SGHTA and CDR2 FQGNSA. The V gene lost 1 base and the J gene lost 0 bases, with 10 bases spanning the gap. This CDR3 is built from 17 residues. CDR3 residues: CASSLVSTGSYNSPLHF. The CDR3 nucleotides read TGTGCCAGCAGCTTAGTGAGCACCGGCTCCTATAATTCACCCCTCCACTTT.

In nucleotides, the CDR3 is TGTGCCAGCAGCTTAGACGGACAGGGGGCAGGCAATGAGCAGTTCTTC. Amino acid sequence: CASSLDGQGAGNEQFF. V and J are TRBV7-9 and TRBJ2-1; TRBD1 aligns across 11 bases. The length of the CDR3 is 16 residues. The trim removed 1 base at V and 6 bases at J, leaving 5 bases unmatched. The germline CDR1 and CDR2 sequences are SEHNR and FQNEAQ (reference sequence). The variable domain in full, with the rest retrieved from reference TRBV7-9 and TRBJ2-1, is DTGVSQNPRHKITKRGQNVTFRCDPISEHNRLYWYRQTLGQGPEFLTYFQNEAQLEKSRLLSDRFSAERPKGSFSTLEIQRTEQGDSAMYLCASSLDGQGAGNEQFFGPGTRLTVL.

The gene calls are TRBV7-9 and TRBJ1-4, with D tentatively TRBD1 (5 bases). The CDR3 spans 16 residues. Germline-derived CDR1 and CDR2 are SEHNR and FQNEAQ (reference sequence). Trimming took 4 bases from V and 3 from J, leaving 15 bases between them. The CDR3 bases are TGTGCCAGCAGCTGGGCCGTTGGGGCGTCTAATGAAAAACTGTTTTTT. It codes for CASSWAVGASNEKLFF.

As regards this clone: Sequence at one end of the junction differs from germline and may be a read error. The chain couples TRBV4-1 to TRBJ2-1; 9 nucleotides agree with TRBD2. The CDR3 extends over 16 amino acids. Germline values: CDR1 MGHRA, CDR2 YSYEKL. The CDR3 DNA is TGCGCCCGCAGCCGGGCGGGGGGGCGCTCCTACAATGAGCAGTTCTTC. Encoded protein: CARSRAGGRSYNEQFF.

The rearrangement joins TRBV30 to TRBJ2-5; the D gene is possibly TRBD1 (5 bases). Germline V gene sequence: CDR1 GTSNPN, CDR2 SVGIG (reference sequence). The CDR3 length is 14 residues. Trimming shortened V by 1 base and J by 1 base, and 10 bases separated the two germline ends. The CDR3 protein is CAWSGGDSQETQYF. CDR3 coding DNA: TGTGCCTGGAGTGGAGGAGACAGCCAAGAGACCCAGTACTTC. The full variable domain, in which reference TRBV30 and TRBJ2-5 provide the parts outside the CDR3, is SQTIHQWPATLVQPVGSPLSLECTVEGTSNPNLYWYRQAAGRGLQLLFYSVGIGQISSEVPQNLSASRPQDRQFILSSKKLLLSDSGFYLCAWSGGDSQETQYFGPGTRLLVL.

This clone has only a few counts. The V call is TRBV6-6, the J call TRBJ2-5, with 12 bases fitting TRBD2. Per the germline V gene, CDR1 is MNHNY and CDR2 is SVGAGI (reference sequence). Trimming took 6 bases from V and 5 from J; bases not matched to a gene: 4. This CDR3 comprises 14 residues. The CDR3 nucleotides are TGTGCCAGCAGACTAGCGGGAGGAGGGGAGACCCAGTACTTC. Residues: CASRLAGGGETQYF.

The CDR3 loop reads CASMHQGAGETQYF. DNA of the CDR3: TGTGCCAGCATGCATCAGGGGGCCGGGGAGACCCAGTACTTC. V usage is TRBV6-5 and J usage is TRBJ2-5; TRBD1 agrees at 8 bases. The CDR3 extends over 14 amino acids. CDR1 MNHEY and CDR2 SVGAGI come from the germline V gene. With 7 bases clipped from V and 5 bases from J, the junction kept 9 bases outside the gene matches.

A note on this clone: This same CDR3 is encoded by further DNA sequences in the sample. The chain couples TRBV27 to TRBJ1-6; weak D call: TRBD1 (5 bases). The germline CDR1 and CDR2 sequences are MNHEY and SMNVEV (reference sequence). With 4 bases removed from V and 4 bases from J, the gap between germline ends came to 8 bases. The CDR3 totals 14 residues. CDR3 sequence (DNA): TGTGCCAGCAGTTCGGGGGAATATAATTCACCCCTCCACTTT. Its protein is CASSSGEYNSPLHF.

The chain is built from TRBV10-3 and TRBJ2-2; 11 bases agree with TRBD1. The germline gives CDR1 ENHRY, CDR2 SYGVKD. Trimming cost V 6 bases and J 6 bases; bases outside gene matches: 3. The CDR3 length is 14 residues. The CDR3 sequence: CAIRRTGGPGELFF. The CDR3 DNA reads TGTGCCATCAGACGGACAGGGGGCCCCGGGGAGCTGTTTTTT.

The genes are TRBV2 and TRBJ1-1; maybe TRBD1 (5 bases). CDR1 SNHLY and CDR2 FYNNEI come from the germline V gene. The length of the CDR3 is 13 residues. Deletions cut 4 bases from V and 0 bases from J, with 6 bases between. This chain's CDR3 is CASSVGLNTEAFF. The CDR3 DNA is TGTGCCAGCAGTGTGGGGCTGAACACTGAAGCTTTCTTT.

This chain links TRBV6-6 with TRBJ1-6; D might be TRBD1 (6 bases). Deletions cut 6 bases from V and 8 bases from J, with 14 bases between. The CDR3 is 14 residues long. Germline lookup yields CDR1 MNHNY and CDR2 SVGAGI (reference sequence). The chain's CDR3 is CASSQAGQHSPLHF. The CDR3 bases are TGTGCCAGCAGCCAAGCGGGACAACATTCACCCCTCCACTTT.

CDR3 protein: CASSQDRGGGDTQYF. CDR3 sequence (DNA): TGCGCCAGCAGCCAAGATCGTGGGGGCGGGGATACGCAGTATTTT. The rearrangement links TRBV4-1 to TRBJ2-3; D possibly corresponds to TRBD1 (6 bases). Germline V lookup: CDR1 MGHRA, CDR2 YSYEKL. Trimming stripped 0 bases from V and 6 bases from J, with 13 bases between. The CDR3 is 15 residues long.

The chain employs TRBV2 and TRBJ2-1; D is perhaps TRBD1 (5 bases). The V gene lost 5 bases and the J gene lost 0 bases, with 23 bases spanning the gap. CDR3 length: 19 residues. CDR1 and CDR2 (germline): SNHLY, FYNNEI. The CDR3 nucleotides read TGTGCCAGCAGTACCCAGGGCCGTCGAGGTTCAATCTCCTACAATGAGCAGTTCTTC. Translating gives CASSTQGRRGSISYNEQFF.

By frequency in the sample, this clone is large. V and J are TRBV9 and TRBJ1-5; D unclear. Germline CDR1 reads SGDLS; CDR2 reads YYNGEE. The germline V and J ends were trimmed by 4 bases and 3 bases, with 14 bases remaining between them. There are 15 residues in the CDR3. Here the CDR3 reads CASSTEVSPNQPQHF. The CDR3 bases are TGTGCCAGCAGCACCGAGGTGAGCCCCAATCAGCCCCAGCATTTT.